The T cell receptor beta chain under discussion was sequenced for a study of human T cells and chemical hapten exposure. V lost 5 bases to trimming and J lost 2 bases; unmatched junction nucleotides: 2. CDR1 and CDR2 from the germline V gene are SGHAT and FQNNGV. This CDR3 spans 14 amino acids. Individual cDNA molecules (in the library) carried attached unique molecular identifiers. Each CDR3 protein gets one entry after TCRdb re-called the RACE reads with MiXCR. The sample lists 300,000 to 400,000 distinct CDR3 sequences; roughly 5% were seen once. This clonotype was seen ten or more times. Indicated time point: pre-sensitization, week 0. Treatment given: therapeutic diphenylcyclopropenone sensitization with weekly scalp DPC.

The genes are TRBV11-2 and TRBJ2-1, with TRBD2 matching 8 bases. The TCR comes from a woman between 50 and 59 years old with alopecia areata. Some clones in this sample may be carry-over from other donors' samples. Specimen: whole blood, collected in connection with sensitization to the hapten diphenylcyclopropenone (DPC). CDR3 in DNA: TGTGCCAGCAGCCGGGGGGGGACCTACAATGAGCAGTTCTTC. Its translation: CASSRGGTYNEQFF.